This T cell receptor beta chain was documented in a study of memory CD4+ T cells and cytomegalovirus serostatus. The sort gate was single viable CD3+CD4+CD8-CD45RO+ cells for memory CD4+ T cells. The data were produced by immunoSEQ multiplex PCR, yet TCRdb's version contains in-frame clones alone and is incomplete. Among around 63,000 clones listed, about 78% were seen once. This clone was counted between two and nine times. The ends lost 6 bases at V and 8 bases at J; junction bases unmatched: 10. Germline V gives CDR1 SGHRS, CDR2 YFSETQ. This CDR3 has 15 amino acids. V usage is TRBV5-1 and J usage is TRBJ2-1; 11 bases fit TRBD2. The sequenced sample was memory CD4+ T cells from blood. The sequence was obtained from an adult in good health and CMV-seronegative. Some clones in this sample may be carry-over from other donors' samples. The CDR3: CASTLLAGVLDEQFF. CDR3 coding DNA: TGCGCCAGCACCTTACTAGCGGGGGTGCTCGATGAGCAGTTCTTC.